The present T cell receptor beta chain was sequenced within a study of cytomegalovirus exposure and HLA in healthy donors. V lost 5 bases and J 2 bases, leaving 13 bases between the germline ends. The CDR3 is 14 residues long. Looked up from germline, CDR1 is SGHAT and CDR2 is FQNNGV. PCR used 60 Vbeta primers and 13 Jbeta primers. The repertoire was sequenced with immunoSEQ multiplex PCR; TCRdb's copy has only in-frame clones and lacks some. The sample consists of about 170,000 clones, roughly 84% of them appearing once. The chain links TRBV11-2 to TRBJ2-7; D is unclear. Sequencing input: PBMCs. This TCR was sampled from a male donor in good health and CMV-seronegative. In DNA form, the CDR3 reads TGTGCCAGCAGCCCCCCGACGGGTCCCTACGAGCAGTACTTC. Encoded protein: CASSPPTGPYEQYF.